Listed here are 9 T cell receptor beta chains from one sample, sequenced in a study of cytotoxic CD8 clonotypes in ibrutinib-treated CLL. Only in-frame clones appear in the TCRdb table, and some are missing; sequencing was by immunoSEQ multiplex PCR. The sample records some 85,000 clones, 75% to 80% being singletons. The sample was PBMCs, taken after 24 months of ibrutinib treatment. These receptors were obtained from a human donor with chronic lymphocytic leukemia.

The rearrangement uses TRBV7-9 and TRBJ1-1; the match to TRBD1 covers 7 bases. The V segment lost 5 bases and the J segment 4 bases; nucleotides outside the gene matches: 7. The CDR3 contains 14 residues. The V gene's germline CDR1 is SEHNR and CDR2 FQNEAQ (reference sequence). In DNA, the CDR3 is TGTGCCAGCAGCCTGACAGGGATCCTCACTGAAGCTTTCTTT. Translated, it gives CASSLTGILTEAFF.

CDR3 sequence (DNA): TGTGCCAGCAGCTTAGACAGGTCCTACGAGCAGTACTTC. It specifies CASSLDRSYEQYF. The gene calls are TRBV7-2 and TRBJ2-7; possibly TRBD1 for D (5 bases). Trimming took off 1 base at V and 1 base at J, with 5 bases between the two ends. Germline values: CDR1 SGHTA, CDR2 FQGNSA. There are 13 residues in the CDR3.

In this sample, this clone turned up once. The chain couples TRBV7-2 to TRBJ2-7; D is ambiguous. This CDR3 region has 16 residues. CDR1 SGHTA and CDR2 FQGNSA come from the germline V gene. V gave up 1 base and J gave up 6 bases, with 19 bases separating them. CDR3 in DNA: TGTGCCAGCAGCTTAGGCGCCGGGCGTCGAGTTGGCGAGCAGTACTTC. As protein: CASSLGAGRRVGEQYF.

This clone has a handful of counts. V gene TRBV28 combines with J gene TRBJ1-3; D is uncertain. Trimming took off 3 bases at V and 7 bases at J, with 4 bases between the two ends. The CDR3 is 11 amino acids. Germline CDR1 and CDR2: MDHEN and SYDVKM. This CDR3 reads CASSLLNTIYF. Here the CDR3 DNA reads TGTGCCAGCAGTTTGTTGAACACCATATATTTT.

V gene TRBV5-5 combines with J gene TRBJ1-2; D call uncertain. Germline loops: CDR1 SGHKS, CDR2 YYEKEE (reference sequence). V lost 7 bases, J lost 6 bases, and 13 bases lay in between. The CDR3 length is 12 residues. CDR3 nucleotides: TGTGCCAGCCTCGGGGAGGTTGATGGCTACACCTTC. This translates into CASLGEVDGYTF.

J is TRBJ1-5 and V is TRBV18, with 9 bases fitting TRBD1. This CDR3 has 17 residues. The germline V gene has CDR1 KGHSH and CDR2 LQKENI. V trimming: 5 bases; J trimming: 0 bases; junction bases outside the gene matches: 8. CDR3 DNA: TGTGCCAGCTCAGAGACCGGGACAGGGTTTAGCAATCAGCCCCAGCATTTT. Translating it yields CASSETGTGFSNQPQHF.

J is TRBJ2-7 and V is TRBV10-3; D may be TRBD2 (5 bases). CDR1 ENHRY and CDR2 SYGVKD come from the germline V gene. This CDR3 is built from 14 residues. V was clipped by 0 bases and J by 4 bases, with 10 bases between them. In DNA form, the CDR3 reads TGTGCCATCAGTGAGTCGGCGGGTATTTACGAGCAGTACTTC. It yields the protein CAISESAGIYEQYF.

The chain links TRBV12-5 to TRBJ1-2; D is uncertain. Trimming stripped 1 base from V and 4 bases from J, with 10 bases between. CDR1 and CDR2 from the germline V gene are LGHNT and FRNRAP. There are 14 residues in the CDR3. The chain's CDR3 is CASGLGGVSYGYTF. The CDR3 DNA is TGTGCTAGTGGTTTGGGCGGTGTTAGCTATGGCTACACCTTC.

The rearrangement links TRBV5-1 to TRBJ2-3; D remains unclear. The CDR3 extends over 13 amino acids. The V gene lost 2 bases and the J gene lost 6 bases, with 10 bases spanning the gap. Germline V gene data show CDR1 as SGHRS and CDR2 as YFSETQ. The CDR3 DNA sequence: TGCGCCAGCAGCTTTACTAACGCGGATACGCAGTATTTT. Translating gives CASSFTNADTQYF.